The sequence of this T cell receptor beta chain was determined in a study of shared clonotypes between healthy human individuals. Study information: Donors had three CD4 naive, three CD4 memory, two CD8 naive and one CD8 memory plate apiece. Whole-study findings and limits: Generation probabilities were higher for clonotypes shared across all four sorted-subset donors than for unshared ones.

V dropped 0 bases and J dropped 3; count of bases not matched to a gene: 3. The germline V gene has CDR1 SEHNR and CDR2 FQNEAQ (reference sequence). This CDR3 has 15 amino acids. Repertoires were generated with immunoSEQ multiplex PCR, while TCRdb's copy carries only in-frame clones and drops some. Of around 690,000 clones in the sample, less than 95% are singletons; the top ten hold 30% to 40%. Comment on this clone: Its specificity is not known.

The chain combines TRBV7-9 with TRBJ2-7, with TRBD2 matching 9 bases. Input material: memory CD8+ T cells from PBMCs. Noted subset: CD45RO+ cells pooled with CCR7-negative TemRA cells. This TCR came from a man aged 18 to 29 in good health. Some clones in this sample may be carry-over from other donors' samples. CDR3 in DNA: TGTGCCAGCAGCTTAGCTGCGGGAGGGCTCTACGAGCAGTACTTC. It codes for CASSLAAGGLYEQYF.